This entry lists 17 T cell receptor beta chains sequenced from one sample in a study of T cell repertoires in cytomegalovirus infection. No antigens are known for them. Via MiXCR, TCRdb re-called the reads, giving one row per CDR3 protein. The sample contains roughly 120,000 distinct CDR3 sequences, around 28% of which appear only once. This specimen was CD8+ T cells from cultured PBMCs, taken from culture after CMV antigen stimulation. The receptors originated from a human donor in good health (CMV status not recorded). Some clones in this sample may be carry-over from other donors' samples.

The DNA for the CDR3 is TGTGCCAGCAGTTACTCCCAAGGAAGGGCTCGCTATGGCTACACCTTC. Amino acid sequence: CASSYSQGRARYGYTF. The chain employs TRBV6-5 and TRBJ1-2, with no clear D. Between the trimmed V and J ends, which lost 0 bases and 4 bases, there was a span of 15 bases. The CDR3 totals 16 residues. The germline V gene has CDR1 MNHEY and CDR2 SVGAGI.

The chain joins TRBV20-1 to TRBJ2-7; 9 bases align to TRBD1. The J segment lost 5 bases and the V segment lost 0 bases, leaving 11 bases of the junction unmatched. Per germline, CDR1 DFQATT and CDR2 SNEGSKA (reference sequence). The CDR3 length is 16 residues. As DNA, the CDR3 is TGCAGTGCTAGAGATCTGGACAGGGGCCCACACCACGAGCAGTACTTC. This translates into CSARDLDRGPHHEQYF.

This sequence joins TRBV9 and TRBJ1-4; the D gene is possibly TRBD1 (5 bases). CDR3 length equals 15 residues. Per germline, CDR1 SGDLS and CDR2 YYNGEE. Between the trimmed V and J ends, which lost 2 bases and 7 bases, there was a span of 15 bases. CDR3 DNA: TGTGCCAGCAGCGTGAGAGGGGCCCCAAGTGAAAAACTGTTTTTT. Encoded protein: CASSVRGAPSEKLFF.

This clonotype was seen only a few times. This chain uses TRBV6-5 with TRBJ1-5; weak D call: TRBD1 (6 bases). In germline, CDR1 is MNHEY, CDR2 SVGAGI. V shed 2 bases and J shed 6 bases, with 8 bases lying between them. The CDR3 loop spans 13 amino acids. The CDR3 DNA sequence: TGTGCCAGCAGTTACACAGGGATTCAGCCCCAGCATTTT. Translating gives CASSYTGIQPQHF.

Ten or more counts support this clonotype. DNA for the CDR3: TGTGCCAGCAGCCGGGACAAGGGCTACACTGAAGCTTTCTTT. Protein: CASSRDKGYTEAFF. The V gene is TRBV7-8, the J gene TRBJ1-1; possible D gene TRBD1, 6 bases. The CDR3 contains 14 residues. CDR1 SGHVS and CDR2 FQNEAQ come from the germline V gene. Trimming removed 5 bases at V and 3 bases at J, with 13 bases between.

J is TRBJ2-5 and V is TRBV4-1; TRBD2 is a possible D gene (5 bases). V lost 1 base to trimming and J lost 5 bases, with 14 bases between them. The CDR3 sequence is 15 residues long. The V gene's germline CDR1 is MGHRA and CDR2 YSYEKL. This CDR3 reads CASSQGLGVRETQYF. In DNA, the CDR3 is TGCGCCAGCAGCCAAGGGCTCGGGGTGAGGGAGACCCAGTACTTC.

This chain uses TRBV6-5 with TRBJ1-1; the D gene is possibly TRBD1 (5 bases). Germline values: CDR1 MNHEY, CDR2 SVGAGI. There are 13 residues in the CDR3. The ends were cut back, 4 bases at V and 7 bases at J, with 13 bases in the middle. The CDR3 loop is CASSLQGGNEAFF. The CDR3 DNA sequence: TGTGCCAGCAGTTTGCAGGGTGGAAATGAAGCTTTCTTT.

Concerning this clonotype: This CDR3 fails to terminate in the conserved phenylalanine or tryptophan, so it likely reflects a read error. This chain joins TRBV18 and TRBJ2-7; 7 bases are a match to TRBD1. Trimming took 2 bases from V and 2 from J; bases not matched to a gene: 9. This CDR3 has 16 residues. CDR1 is KGHSH and CDR2 is LQKENI in the germline V gene. CDR3 sequence: CASSPTDRVSPYEQYS. CDR3 sequence (DNA): TGTGCCAGCTCACCAACAGACAGGGTGAGCCCCTACGAGCAGTACTCC.

The chain links TRBV7-6 to TRBJ2-1, with D perhaps matching TRBD1 (6 bases). Between the trimmed V and J ends, which lost 2 bases and 8 bases, there was a span of 16 bases. Germline CDR1 and CDR2: SGHVS and FNYEAQ. The CDR3 has 15 residues. As DNA, the CDR3 is TGTGCCAGCAGCTTACAGGCAGGGGCTTCGCATGAGCAGTTCTTC. This sequence encodes CASSLQAGASHEQFF.

This clonotype was detected only a few times. The chain links TRBV2 to TRBJ1-1; D may be TRBD1 (5 bases). CDR1 is SNHLY and CDR2 is FYNNEI in the germline V gene. With 8 bases removed from V and 7 bases from J, the gap between germline ends came to 14 bases. This CDR3 has 12 amino acids. CDR3: CASGGEGSEAFF. The CDR3 nucleotides are TGTGCCAGCGGGGGTGAGGGGAGTGAAGCTTTCTTT. Drawing the rest from reference TRBV2 and TRBJ1-1, the complete variable domain is EPEVTQTPSHQVTQMGQEVILRCVPISNHLYFYWYRQILGQKVEFLVSFYNNEISEKSEIFDDQFSVERPDGSNFTLKIRSTKLEDSAMYFCASGGEGSEAFFGQGTRLTVV.

The chain uses TRBV6-6 and TRBJ2-2; possibly TRBD1 for D (5 bases). V lost 6 bases, J lost 5 bases, and 19 bases lay in between. The CDR3 covers 16 residues. CDR1 is MNHNY and CDR2 is SVGAGI in the germline V gene (reference sequence). CDR3 coding DNA: TGTGCCAGCAGCCCCTCTGTGGGGCGGATAACCGGGGAGCTGTTTTTT. The encoded protein is CASSPSVGRITGELFF.

This clonotype occurred many times. J is TRBJ1-4 and V is TRBV2; D is unresolved. From germline, CDR1 is SNHLY and CDR2 FYNNEI. The CDR3 has 12 residues. Trimming took off 5 bases at V and 6 bases at J, with 7 bases between the two ends. CDR3 residues: CASSLLHEKLFF. For the CDR3, the DNA is TGTGCCAGCAGTCTGCTCCATGAAAAACTGTTTTTT.

There are many counts of this clonotype. The chain couples TRBV7-2 to TRBJ2-6; D unresolved. Trimming took 5 bases from V and 4 from J, leaving 9 bases between them. CDR1 is SGHTA and CDR2 is FQGNSA in the germline V gene. The CDR3 spans 14 residues. The CDR3 here is CASSLGSGANVLTF. In DNA form, the CDR3 reads TGTGCCAGCAGCCTAGGGTCCGGGGCCAACGTCCTGACTTTC.

The chain joins TRBV29-1 to TRBJ2-2; D perhaps matches TRBD1 (6 bases). Trimming left V 4 bases short and J 7 bases short, with 7 bases between. This CDR3 contains 11 residues. Germline V lookup: CDR1 SQVTM, CDR2 ANQGSEA. The CDR3, as DNA: TGCAGCGTTGGCAGGGGCGGGGAGCTGTTTTTT. Translated: CSVGRGGELFF.

This clonotype was detected a few times. The gene calls are TRBV6-5 and TRBJ2-1; 8 positions match TRBD2. Germline V CDR1 and CDR2: MNHEY, SVGAGI. The CDR3 runs 15 residues. Germline trimming cut 4 bases from V and 4 bases from J; bases unmatched to any gene: 6. The CDR3: CASSFSGGGYNEQFF. CDR3 nucleotides: TGTGCCAGCAGTTTCTCGGGGGGGGGATACAATGAGCAGTTCTTC.

This clonotype was recorded a few times. This rearrangement joins TRBV27 to TRBJ1-1; D not resolved. The length of the CDR3 is 15 residues. V shed 6 bases and J shed 1 base, with 15 bases lying between them. Per the germline V gene, CDR1 is MNHEY and CDR2 is SMNVEV (reference sequence). This CDR3 is CASSSGFSGNTEAFF. The DNA for the CDR3 is TGTGCCAGCAGCAGTGGTTTTTCAGGGAACACTGAAGCTTTCTTT.

The chain uses TRBV4-1 and TRBJ2-7; D could derive from TRBD1 or TRBD2 (5 bases each). This CDR3 contains 14 residues. The germline V and J ends were trimmed by 1 base and 4 bases, with 11 bases remaining between them. Per germline, CDR1 MGHRA and CDR2 YSYEKL. The DNA of the CDR3 is TGCGCCAGCAGCCAAGGGGCAGAGGGGTACGAGCAGTACTTC. This sequence encodes CASSQGAEGYEQYF.